This is a list of T cell receptor beta chains from one sample in a study of blood T cell repertoires in COVID-19. Libraries were prepared by immunoSEQ multiplex PCR; TCRdb keeps only in-frame clonotypes and omits some of them. In the table there are some 120,000 clones, 80% to 90% of which are singletons. The sequenced sample was peripheral blood. Receptors were obtained from a woman between 45 and 65 years old with active or convalescent COVID-19. The CDR3 runs from the conserved cysteine through the conserved F or W. The D gene is left open where the match is weak. Some rows have no size entry. The others give once, few or many, or a class for an expanded clone.

CDR3: CASSGGTSWNTGELFF
DNA: TGTGCCAGCAGCGGGGGGACTAGCTGGAACACCGGGGAGCTGTTTTTT
V: TRBV9
D: TRBD2
size: .
length: 16
J: TRBJ2-2

CDR3: CASSPLSSANTIYF
DNA: TGTGCCAGCAGTCCCCTTAGCTCCGCCAACACCATATATTTT
V: TRBV27
D: .
size: .
length: 14
J: TRBJ1-3

CDR3: CASSPGSGSEGQPQHF
DNA: TGTGCCAGCTCACCCGGGTCAGGGTCGGAGGGTCAGCCCCAGCATTTT
V: TRBV18
D: .
size: .
length: 16
J: TRBJ1-5

CDR3: CASSQEKASGYNEQFF
DNA: TGTGCCAGCAGCCAAGAAAAGGCAAGCGGCTACAATGAGCAGTTCTTC
V: TRBV4-2
D: .
size: .
length: 16
J: TRBJ2-1

CDR3: CASIASDANTGELFF
DNA: TGTGCCAGTATCGCTAGCGACGCGAACACCGGGGAGCTGTTTTTT
V: TRBV19
D: .
size: once
length: 15
J: TRBJ2-2

CDR3: CASSLRRNEQFF
DNA: TGTGCCAGCAGCTTAAGGAGAAATGAGCAGTTCTTC
V: TRBV7-3
D: .
size: .
length: 12
J: TRBJ2-1

CDR3: CASSPLLEGAGGNTIYF
DNA: TGTGCCAGCAGCCCCCTTTTGGAGGGGGCGGGCGGGAACACCATATATTTT
V: TRBV5-6
D: TRBD1
size: once
length: 17
J: TRBJ1-3

CDR3: CASSNPGQGYNEQFF
DNA: TGTGCCAGCAGTAACCCGGGACAGGGGTACAATGAGCAGTTCTTC
V: TRBV6-5
D: TRBD1
size: .
length: 15
J: TRBJ2-1

CDR3: CASSPGTVTDTQYF
DNA: TGTGCCAGCTCACCGGGGACAGTCACAGATACGCAGTATTTT
V: TRBV18
D: TRBD1
size: .
length: 14
J: TRBJ2-3

CDR3: CASSSQGVGNTIYF
DNA: TGTGCCAGCAGCTCACAGGGAGTTGGAAACACCATATATTTT
V: TRBV7-2
D: .
size: .
length: 14
J: TRBJ1-3

CDR3: CASSRLLRGDKETQYF
DNA: TGTGCCAGCAGCCGTCTCTTGCGGGGTGACAAAGAGACCCAGTACTTC
V: TRBV3-1/TRBV3-2
D: .
size: .
length: 16
J: TRBJ2-5

CDR3: CASSSLSGRALDEQFF
DNA: TGTGCCAGCAGCTCACTTAGCGGGAGAGCCCTCGATGAGCAGTTCTTC
V: TRBV7-6
D: TRBD2
size: .
length: 16
J: TRBJ2-1

CDR3: CASSLYYRGFRTNEQFF
DNA: TGTGCCAGCAGTTTATACTACAGGGGATTTCGCACGAATGAGCAGTTCTTC
V: TRBV28
D: TRBD1
size: .
length: 17
J: TRBJ2-1

CDR3: CSVVSLAGGGEQFF
DNA: TGCAGCGTTGTCAGCCTAGCGGGAGGGGGTGAGCAGTTCTTC
V: TRBV29-1
D: TRBD2
size: once
length: 14
J: TRBJ2-1

CDR3: CAWSERGGRNSPLHF
DNA: TGTGCCTGGAGTGAAAGGGGGGGGCGGAATTCACCCCTCCACTTT
V: TRBV30
D: .
size: .
length: 15
J: TRBJ1-6

CDR3: CASSQGSATNEKLFF
DNA: TGCGCCAGCAGCCAAGGGTCAGCAACTAATGAAAAACTGTTTTTT
V: TRBV4-1
D: .
size: once
length: 15
J: TRBJ1-4

CDR3: CASSTGQYNSPLHF
DNA: TGTGCCAGTAGTACGGGACAGTATAATTCACCCCTCCACTTT
V: TRBV19
D: TRBD1
size: .
length: 14
J: TRBJ1-6

CDR3: CASSLGRAANYGYTF
DNA: TGTGCCAGCAGCTTGGGCAGGGCGGCTAACTATGGCTACACCTTC
V: TRBV5-4
D: .
size: .
length: 15
J: TRBJ1-2

CDR3: CASSPQGSYNEQFF
DNA: TGTGCCAGCAGTCCCCAGGGATCCTACAATGAGCAGTTCTTC
V: TRBV28
D: .
size: .
length: 14
J: TRBJ2-1

CDR3: CASSKGTDRMNTEAFF
DNA: TGTGCCAGCAGCAAAGGGACTGACCGCATGAACACTGAAGCTTTCTTT
V: TRBV7-9
D: .
size: .
length: 16
J: TRBJ1-1

CDR3: CASSSVSAGEGLNTEAFF
DNA: TGCGCCAGCAGCTCCGTCTCGGCAGGGGAAGGATTGAACACTGAAGCTTTCTTT
V: TRBV5-1
D: .
size: .
length: 18
J: TRBJ1-1

CDR3: CASSTLSGRAADEQYF
DNA: TGTGCCAGCAGCACTCTAAGCGGGAGGGCCGCGGACGAGCAGTACTTC
V: TRBV28
D: TRBD2
size: .
length: 16
J: TRBJ2-7

CDR3: CATSRDRGQAYGYTF
DNA: TGTGCCACCAGCAGAGATAGGGGACAAGCTTATGGCTACACCTTC
V: TRBV15
D: .
size: .
length: 15
J: TRBJ1-2

CDR3: CASSLAPAFGDEQYF
DNA: TGTGCCAGCAGTCTAGCTCCTGCGTTCGGTGACGAGCAGTACTTC
V: TRBV28
D: .
size: once
length: 15
J: TRBJ2-7

CDR3: CASSLGGSSGQPQHF
DNA: TGTGCCAGCAGTTTAGGAGGGAGTTCGGGTCAGCCCCAGCATTTT
V: TRBV28
D: .
size: .
length: 15
J: TRBJ1-5

CDR3: CASSTPGTDTIYF
DNA: TGTGCCAGTAGTACCCCCGGGACAGACACCATATATTTT
V: TRBV19
D: TRBD1
size: .
length: 13
J: TRBJ1-3

CDR3: CASSLGAGVETQYF
DNA: TGTGCCAGCAGCTTGGGGGCGGGAGTAGAGACCCAGTACTTC
V: TRBV5-6
D: TRBD2
size: .
length: 14
J: TRBJ2-5

CDR3: CASSMGQKTGELFF
DNA: TGTGCCAGTAGTATGGGACAGAAAACCGGGGAGCTGTTTTTT
V: TRBV19
D: TRBD1
size: .
length: 14
J: TRBJ2-2

CDR3: CASSILSGRTINTDTQYF
DNA: TGTGCCAGTAGTATCCTTAGCGGGAGAACCATCAACACAGATACGCAGTATTTT
V: TRBV19
D: TRBD2
size: .
length: 18
J: TRBJ2-3

CDR3: CASSYSIIAGETQYF
DNA: TGTGCCAGCAGTTACTCGATAATAGCGGGAGAGACCCAGTACTTC
V: TRBV6-2/TRBV6-3
D: TRBD2
size: once
length: 15
J: TRBJ2-5

CDR3: CASSYSPGLAGAGDTQYF
DNA: TGTGCCAGCAGTTACTCACCGGGACTAGCGGGTGCTGGAGATACGCAGTATTTT
V: TRBV6-2/TRBV6-3
D: TRBD2
size: .
length: 18
J: TRBJ2-3

CDR3: CASSTGQSYTF
DNA: TGTGCCAGCTCCACAGGGCAAAGCTACACCTTC
V: TRBV6-5
D: .
size: .
length: 11
J: TRBJ1-2

CDR3: CATKPGGAQNTGELFF
DNA: TGTGCCACAAAACCGGGCGGGGCGCAGAACACCGGGGAGCTGTTTTTT
V: TRBV27
D: .
size: .
length: 16
J: TRBJ2-2

CDR3: CASSKGRGTGELFF
DNA: TGTGCCAGCAGCAAGGGCCGGGGCACCGGGGAGCTGTTTTTT
V: TRBV7-9
D: .
size: .
length: 14
J: TRBJ2-2

CDR3: CSASTAGGEKLFF
DNA: TGCAGTGCTAGTACGGCGGGGGGTGAAAAACTGTTTTTT
V: TRBV20-1
D: .
size: .
length: 13
J: TRBJ1-4

CDR3: CASRGGPRGGAGGANVLTF
DNA: TGTGCCAGCCGCGGCGGGCCGCGCGGGGGCGCCGGGGGGGCCAACGTCCTGACTTTC
V: TRBV9
D: .
size: .
length: 19
J: TRBJ2-6

CDR3: CASSPRALAGGPTDTQYF
DNA: TGTGCCAGCAGTCCCCGAGCCCTAGCGGGAGGTCCCACAGATACGCAGTATTTT
V: TRBV27
D: TRBD2
size: .
length: 18
J: TRBJ2-3

CDR3: CASSETLSLGGELFF
DNA: TGTGCCAGCAGTGAAACTCTCTCTCTAGGCGGGGAGCTGTTTTTT
V: TRBV25-1
D: .
size: .
length: 15
J: TRBJ2-2